The 14 T cell receptor beta chains reported below all come from one sample, sequenced in a study of beta chain features in type 1 diabetes. The study reverse transcribed the entire isolated RNA, so it sequenced expressed TCRB transcripts. TCRdb's copy holds only in-frame clones and misses some; the assay was immunoSEQ multiplex PCR. The sample consists of 150,000 to 170,000 clones, about 8.1% of them appearing once. The sequenced sample was central memory CD4+ T cells from blood. The receptor source for this set is a man in his late teens or twenties in good health.

The J gene is TRBJ1-5, the V gene TRBV28, with 8 nucleotides matching TRBD1. V dropped 11 bases and J dropped 8; count of bases not matched to a gene: 11. The germline CDR1 and CDR2 sequences are MDHEN and SYDVKM. The CDR3 totals 13 residues. CDR3 loop: CAGQGQGGKPQHF. The CDR3 DNA is TGTGCCGGGCAAGGACAGGGAGGGAAGCCCCAGCATTTT.

The rearrangement uses TRBV27 and TRBJ2-5, with 9 bases fitting TRBD2. The length of the CDR3 is 15 residues. Germline V CDR1 and CDR2: MNHEY, SMNVEV (reference sequence). Trimming cost V 5 bases and J 4 bases; bases outside gene matches: 8. CDR3 sequence (DNA): TGTGCCAGCAGTGGGAAGCGGGGGGATAGAGAGACCCAGTACTTC. Its translation is CASSGKRGDRETQYF.

This clone was observed a few times. The V and J genes are TRBV11-2 and TRBJ2-7; D gene ambiguous. Looked up from germline, CDR1 is SGHAT and CDR2 is FQNNGV. V lost 5 bases to trimming and J lost 2 bases, with 13 bases between them. CDR3 length equals 14 residues. CDR3 in amino acids: CASSLGRSTYEQYF. For the CDR3, the DNA is TGTGCCAGCAGCCTAGGACGGAGTACCTACGAGCAGTACTTC.

A few counts support this clone. This chain links TRBV7-9 with TRBJ2-3; 10 nucleotides agree with TRBD2. The CDR3 loop spans 16 amino acids. Germline lookup yields CDR1 SEHNR and CDR2 FQNEAQ (reference sequence). Germline trimming cut 3 bases from V and 6 bases from J; bases unmatched to any gene: 9. This CDR3 reads CASSFGLADASDTQYF. In DNA, the CDR3 is TGTGCCAGCAGCTTCGGACTAGCGGACGCCTCTGATACGCAGTATTTT.

This clone came up a few times. The CDR3 region has the DNA TGTGCCAGCTCACCTACAGGGTTCTCCTACGAGCAGTACTTC. Residues: CASSPTGFSYEQYF. The chain joins TRBV18 to TRBJ2-7; D possibly corresponds to TRBD1 (6 bases). Trimming pared 3 bases from V and 0 bases from J, leaving 9 bases between. The CDR3 is made up of 14 amino acids. In germline, CDR1 is KGHSH, CDR2 LQKENI.

This clone has just a few counts. V usage is TRBV6-6 and J usage is TRBJ2-7, with D possibly being TRBD1 (5 bases). CDR1 and CDR2 from the germline V gene are MNHNY and SVGAGI (reference sequence). The CDR3 totals 13 residues. The V gene lost 5 bases and the J gene lost 2 bases, with 10 bases spanning the gap. CDR3 residues: CASSPDSTYEQYF. The DNA of the CDR3 is TGTGCCAGCAGTCCCGACAGTACCTACGAGCAGTACTTC.

The genes are TRBV5-1 and TRBJ2-1, with 10 positions matching TRBD1. Germline V lookup: CDR1 SGHRS, CDR2 YFSETQ. J gave up 12 bases and V 0 bases, and 15 bases lay outside the gene matches. CDR3 length: 17 residues. The CDR3 sequence: CASSLVVWGQGPTWQFF. The CDR3 DNA sequence: TGCGCCAGCAGCTTGGTAGTTTGGGGACAGGGGCCTACATGGCAGTTCTTC.

V and J are TRBV7-8 and TRBJ2-3; maybe TRBD1 (6 bases). CDR1 SGHVS and CDR2 FQNEAQ come from the germline V gene. With 5 bases removed from V and 2 bases from J, the gap between germline ends came to 14 bases. The CDR3 covers 15 residues. CDR3 DNA sequence: TGTGCCAGCAGCGTAGGGGCAGGGGTCACAGATACGCAGTATTTT. This translates into CASSVGAGVTDTQYF.

This clone was seen a few times. The chain recombines TRBV6-5 with TRBJ2-5; a possible D gene is TRBD2 (7 bases). The V gene's germline CDR1 is MNHEY and CDR2 SVGAGI. V dropped 2 bases and J dropped 5 bases, with 12 bases sitting between them. The CDR3 is 14 amino acids. The CDR3 sequence is CASSYPGGGETQYF. The CDR3 nucleotides are TGTGCCAGCAGTTACCCGGGGGGCGGGGAGACCCAGTACTTC.

The chain recombines TRBV29-1 with TRBJ2-2, with 10 bases lining up with TRBD2. Germline values: CDR1 SQVTM, CDR2 ANQGSEA. This CDR3 contains 13 residues. After removal of 6 bases from V and 4 bases from J, the junction contained 2 bases not matched to a gene. CDR3 region: CSVWTSGTGELFF. CDR3 sequence (DNA): TGCAGCGTCTGGACTAGCGGCACCGGGGAGCTGTTTTTT.

This clone was recorded at least ten times. The chain carries TRBV4-3 and TRBJ1-1, with unresolved D. V lost 1 base and J lost 1, with 4 bases in between. The CDR3 is 13 amino acids. Per germline, CDR1 LGHNA and CDR2 YSLEER. For the CDR3, the DNA is TGCGCCAGCAGCCAAGCGAGGAACACTGAAGCTTTCTTT. This sequence encodes CASSQARNTEAFF.

This clone was counted only a few times. The V call is TRBV5-4, the J call TRBJ1-2, with D perhaps matching TRBD1 (6 bases). Germline loops: CDR1 SGHNT, CDR2 YYREEE (reference sequence). The CDR3 runs to 14 residues. Deletions cut 3 bases from V and 4 bases from J, with 13 bases between. CDR3 DNA: TGTGCCAGCAGCTCTGGACAGCGCAGCTATGGCTACACCTTC. It codes for CASSSGQRSYGYTF.

In its sample, this clone was seen a few times. The chain uses TRBV28 and TRBJ1-5; 8 nucleotides agree with TRBD1. CDR3 size: 14 residues. J was trimmed by 2 bases and V by 6 bases; bases with no gene match: 3. Germline CDR1 and CDR2: MDHEN and SYDVKM. The CDR3 spells CASRPDRGNQPQHF. CDR3 bases: TGTGCCAGCAGGCCGGACAGGGGCAATCAGCCCCAGCATTTT.

This clone has a count of ten or more. V gene TRBV5-1 combines with J gene TRBJ2-2; TRBD1 matches 8 bases. With V trimmed by 1 base and J by 6 bases, 8 bases remained unmatched. The germline V gene encodes CDR1 SGHRS and CDR2 YFSETQ. The CDR3 is 16 residues long. Here the CDR3 reads CASSLSTGDLPGELFF. In nucleotides, the CDR3 is TGCGCCAGCAGCTTGTCGACAGGGGATCTGCCCGGGGAGCTGTTTTTT.